This T cell receptor (beta chain) came from a study of T cell responses to AZD1222 COVID-19 vaccine (dated by TCRdb to the early 2020s). Regarding the research as a whole: A total of more than 230 trial participants underwent TCR sequencing, of whom approximately 200 had received two doses of AZD1222 and approximately 26 had received two doses of the MenACWY control vaccine. Trial participants were enrolled by age into subgroups of 18-55, 56-69 and 70-plus years, and around 150, 28 and 57 TCR-sequenced participants, respectively, were included in these subgroups. General study outcomes and caveats: Participants were mostly white British, with more females than males. The authors suggested clonal diversity may have been underestimated. The vaccine-associated CD4 TCRs covered the entire spike protein, and the dominant responses fell in regions 160-218 and 743-854. Only five to seven AZD1222 recipients were SARS-CoV-2 seropositive at baseline, limiting conclusions about previously exposed vaccinees. Reportedly, close to half of the unique spike-specific TCRs recognized epitopes lying outside the regions that are mutated in the B.1.351 and B.1.1.7 variants. The 56-69-year group was small, and its depth increase did not reach significance, likely because of low power. No day 14 peak-response samples were available, so repertoires were characterized only after the peak T cell response. A significant rise in spike-specific TCR breadth and depth was observed after two AZD1222 doses relative to day 0 and relative to MenACWY recipients.

There are a few counts of this clone. Its antigen is unknown. Base quality data are lacking; no much larger clone is found one base away. Interpreted using the paper, the time point label stands for: about 28 days (+/-7) after the second vaccine dose. AZD1222 recipients with second doses at about 4 weeks or about 12 weeks were pooled, because spike-specific TCR depth and breadth did not differ between schedules. The vaccinee samples were drawn from two UK trials, COV001 and COV002, one of which was a single-blind randomized controlled phase 2/3 trial testing AZD1222 (ChAdOx1 nCoV-19) in healthy adults. For TCRbeta chain sequencing, PBMC samples from trial participants were taken at day 0 and at day 28 after the second dose. For CDR1 and CDR2, the germline V gene (reference sequence) lists SEHNR and FQNEAQ. Compared with germline, V lacks 6 bases and J lacks 10 bases; bases without a gene match: 7. Taken from cysteine to phenylalanine, the CDR3 has 15 residues. Only CDR3 DNA remains: 45 bases, in frame from the first base.

The CDR3 regions of human TCRbeta chains were subjected to immunosequencing. The original pipeline was this. TCRs in the repertoires were compared against a reference library of SARS-CoV-2-specific TCRs that had been generated with the MIRA antigen-specificity platform. Breadth meant the fraction of unique TCRs that were SARS-CoV-2-associated, whereas depth meant the fraction of total T cells that were SARS-CoV-2-associated. Using the MIRA data, every spike-specific TCR was mapped to the spike region that the TCR reacted to and assigned to either a CD4 or a CD8 class. Log10-transformed breadth and depth values were compared by one-way ANOVA with Sidak's multiple comparisons tests. Here the immuneACCESS table is served through TCRdb, limited to in-frame sequences with V and J called. Missing clones are a known gap in these copies; in checked studies unresolved V genes cover under half, and the rest lacks a known reason. Clonal size and the V and J genes are those of that table, whereas D and trimming came from the DNA. The sample profile shows 18,000 or so clones; around nine tenths of them were found once. Of the sample, approximately 9% is held by the ten largest clones.

Recombination joined TRBV7-9 with TRBJ1-6; 12 nucleotides in the junction match TRBD1. This TCR came from an adult who received the AZD1222 COVID-19 vaccine. The sequencing here drew on peripheral blood, taken 28 days after the second AZD1222 dose. The nucleotide sequence is TGTGCCAGCAGGCCGGGACAGGGGGCTCGGTCACCCCTCCACTTT. Its protein reads: CASRPGQGARSPLHF.